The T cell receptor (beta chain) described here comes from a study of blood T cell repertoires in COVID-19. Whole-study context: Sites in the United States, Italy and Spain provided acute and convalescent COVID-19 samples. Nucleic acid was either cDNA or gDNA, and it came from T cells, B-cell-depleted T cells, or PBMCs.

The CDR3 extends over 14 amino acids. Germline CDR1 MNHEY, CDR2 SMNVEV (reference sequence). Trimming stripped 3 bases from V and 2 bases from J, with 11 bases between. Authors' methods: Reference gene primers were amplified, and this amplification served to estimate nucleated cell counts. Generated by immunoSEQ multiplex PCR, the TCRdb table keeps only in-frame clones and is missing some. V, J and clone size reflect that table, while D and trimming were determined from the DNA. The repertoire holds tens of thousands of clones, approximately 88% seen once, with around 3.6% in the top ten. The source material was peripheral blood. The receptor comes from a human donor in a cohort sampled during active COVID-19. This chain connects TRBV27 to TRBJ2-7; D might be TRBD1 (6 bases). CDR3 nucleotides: TGTGCCAGCAGTTTGTTCAGACAGGCCTACGAGCAGTACTTC. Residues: CASSLFRQAYEQYF.